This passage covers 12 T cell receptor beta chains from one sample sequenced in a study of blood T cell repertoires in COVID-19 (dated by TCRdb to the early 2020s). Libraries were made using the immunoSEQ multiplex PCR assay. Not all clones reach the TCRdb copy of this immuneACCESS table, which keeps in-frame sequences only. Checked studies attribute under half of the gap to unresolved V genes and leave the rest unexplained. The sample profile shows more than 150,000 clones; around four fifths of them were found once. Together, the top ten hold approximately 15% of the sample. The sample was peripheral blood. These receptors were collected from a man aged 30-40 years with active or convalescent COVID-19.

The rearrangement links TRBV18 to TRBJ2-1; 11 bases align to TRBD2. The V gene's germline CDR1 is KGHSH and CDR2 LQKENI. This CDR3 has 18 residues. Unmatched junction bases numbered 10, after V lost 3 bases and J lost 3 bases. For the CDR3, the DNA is TGTGCCAGCTCACCGCGGGCTAGCGGGAGGCCAATCTACAATGAGCAGTTCTTC. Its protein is CASSPRASGRPIYNEQFF.

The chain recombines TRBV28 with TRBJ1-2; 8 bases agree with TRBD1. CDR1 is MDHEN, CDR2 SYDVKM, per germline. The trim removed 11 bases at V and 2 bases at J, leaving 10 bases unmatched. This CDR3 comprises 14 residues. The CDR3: CASTLQGGNYGYTF. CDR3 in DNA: TGTGCCTCTACCTTACAGGGGGGGAACTATGGCTACACCTTC.

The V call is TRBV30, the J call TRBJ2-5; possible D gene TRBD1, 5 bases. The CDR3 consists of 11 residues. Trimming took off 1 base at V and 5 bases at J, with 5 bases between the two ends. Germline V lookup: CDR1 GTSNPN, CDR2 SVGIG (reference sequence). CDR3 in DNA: TGTGCCTGGAGTGAGGGGGAGACCCAGTACTTC. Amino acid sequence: CAWSEGETQYF.

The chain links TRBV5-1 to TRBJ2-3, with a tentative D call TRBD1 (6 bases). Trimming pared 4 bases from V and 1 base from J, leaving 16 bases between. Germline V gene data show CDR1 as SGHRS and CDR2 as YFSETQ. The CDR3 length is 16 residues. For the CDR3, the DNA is TGCGCCAGCAGCCCTGGTTCAGGGGCCGGCACAGATACGCAGTATTTT. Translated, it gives CASSPGSGAGTDTQYF.

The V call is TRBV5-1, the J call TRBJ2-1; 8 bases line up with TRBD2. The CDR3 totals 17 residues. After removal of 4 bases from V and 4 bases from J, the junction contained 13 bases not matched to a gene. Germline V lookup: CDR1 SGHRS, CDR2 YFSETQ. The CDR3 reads CASSVTSGTPRYNEQFF. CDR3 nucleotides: TGCGCCAGCAGCGTAACTAGCGGAACCCCGCGTTACAATGAGCAGTTCTTC. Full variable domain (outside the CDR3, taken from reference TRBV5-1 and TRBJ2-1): KAGVTQTPRYLIKTRGQQVTLSCSPISGHRSVSWYQQTPGQGLQFLFEYFSETQRNKGNFPGRFSGRQFSNSRSEMNVSTLELGDSALYLCASSVTSGTPRYNEQFFGPGTRLTVL.

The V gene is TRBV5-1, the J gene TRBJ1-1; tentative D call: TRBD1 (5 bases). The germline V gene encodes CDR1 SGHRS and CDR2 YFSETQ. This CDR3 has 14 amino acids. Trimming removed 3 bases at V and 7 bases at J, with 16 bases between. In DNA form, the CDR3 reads TGCGCCAGCAGCTATTCACACCAGGGCTTTGAAGCTTTCTTT. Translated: CASSYSHQGFEAFF.

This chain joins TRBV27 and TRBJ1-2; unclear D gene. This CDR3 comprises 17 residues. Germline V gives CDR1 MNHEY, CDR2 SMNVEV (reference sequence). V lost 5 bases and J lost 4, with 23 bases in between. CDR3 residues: CASSGLAGSPNSYGYTF. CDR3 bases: TGTGCCAGCAGTGGTTTGGCTGGTAGCCCCAATAGCTATGGCTACACCTTC.

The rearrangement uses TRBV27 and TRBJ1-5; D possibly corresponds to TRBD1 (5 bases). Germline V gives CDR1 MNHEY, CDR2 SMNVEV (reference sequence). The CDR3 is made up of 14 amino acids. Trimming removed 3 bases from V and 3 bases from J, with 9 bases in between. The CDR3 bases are TGTGCCAGCAGTTTGCAGGGTCTCAATCAGCCCCAGCATTTT. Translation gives CASSLQGLNQPQHF.

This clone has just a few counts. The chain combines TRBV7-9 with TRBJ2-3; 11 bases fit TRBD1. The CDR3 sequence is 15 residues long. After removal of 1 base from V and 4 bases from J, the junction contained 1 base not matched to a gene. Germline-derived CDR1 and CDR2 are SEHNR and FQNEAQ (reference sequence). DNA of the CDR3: TGTGCCAGCAGCTTAGGGGGACAGGGGGCAGATACGCAGTATTTT. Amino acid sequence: CASSLGGQGADTQYF.

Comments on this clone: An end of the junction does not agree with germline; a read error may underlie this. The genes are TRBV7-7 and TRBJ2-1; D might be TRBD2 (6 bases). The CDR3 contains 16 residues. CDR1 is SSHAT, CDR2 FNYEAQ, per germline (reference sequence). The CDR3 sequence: CASSPTPGDHFNEQFF. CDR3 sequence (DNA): TGTGCTAGCAGCCCAACCCCGGGGGATCATTTCAATGAGCAGTTCTTC.

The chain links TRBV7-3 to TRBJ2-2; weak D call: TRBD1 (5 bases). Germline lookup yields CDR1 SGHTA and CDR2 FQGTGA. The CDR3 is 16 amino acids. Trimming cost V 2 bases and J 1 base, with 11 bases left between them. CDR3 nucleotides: TGTGCCAGCAGCTTAGTCGGCAGGGTGAACACCGGGGAGCTGTTTTTT. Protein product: CASSLVGRVNTGELFF. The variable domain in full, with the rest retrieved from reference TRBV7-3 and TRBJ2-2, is GAGVSQTPSNKVTEKGKYVELRCDPISGHTALYWYRQSLGQGPEFLIYFQGTGAADDSGLPNDRFFAVRPEGSVSTLKIQRTERGDSAVYLCASSLVGRVNTGELFFGEGSRLTVL.

CDR3: CASSRDNQPQHF. In DNA form, the CDR3 reads TGTGCCAGCAGCCGCGACAATCAGCCCCAGCATTTT. The chain recombines TRBV3-1 (or the pseudogene TRBV3-2) with TRBJ1-5; D remains unclear. The CDR3 is 12 residues long. Germline CDR1 reads LGHDT; CDR2 reads YNNKEL (reference sequence). V gave up 4 bases and J gave up 3 bases, with 4 bases separating them.